The 27 T cell receptor beta chains listed next were all sequenced from one sample in a study of HIV-infected children after antiretroviral therapy interruption (dated by TCRdb to about 2019). The treatment or condition label corresponds to: PENTA 11 planned treatment interruption arm or continuous ART arm. Receptor amplification or capture employed 3' RACE. TCRdb records Illumina MiSeq as the sequencer. TCR libraries were built from RNA using a 3' RACE protocol with unique molecular identifiers to correct PCR amplification bias. TCRdb reprocessed the public reads (quality trimming at Q25 with fastp, clone calling with MiXCR) and kept in-frame beta chains. When rows share a CDR3 protein, they turn into one entry using the most common DNA and genes. The sample table holds nearly 15,000 distinct CDR3 sequences, of which roughly 3.5% were seen once. Jointly, the top ten make up approximately 34% of the sample.

Sequencing used CD45RO+ CD8+ T cells from PBMCs, pooled from several time points, obtained from a donor given antiretroviral therapy, either interrupted or continuous. What this sample's cell subset or site label stands for: memory CD8+ CD45RO+ CD45RA- T cells. These receptors came from a pool of human donors with HIV.

This clonotype was counted a few times. This chain uses TRBV19 with TRBJ2-1, with TRBD2 matching over 7 bases. The CDR3 contains 17 residues. Germline CDR1 reads LNHDA; CDR2 reads SQIVND (reference sequence). Germline trimming cut 6 bases from V and 2 bases from J; bases unmatched to any gene: 13. CDR3 sequence: CASRAQWEGPTYNEQFF. The CDR3, as DNA: TGTGCCAGTAGGGCCCAGTGGGAGGGCCCGACCTACAATGAGCAGTTCTTC.

The table lists this clonotype with many counts. The chain links TRBV5-5 to TRBJ1-1, with 7 bases aligning to TRBD1. The CDR3 sequence is 16 residues long. Trimming removed 4 bases from V and 0 bases from J; junction bases left unmatched: 9. Looked up from germline, CDR1 is SGHKS and CDR2 is YYEKEE (reference sequence). The CDR3 sequence: CASSIGAGGVNTEAFF. The CDR3 coding sequence is TGTGCCAGCAGCATTGGCGCAGGGGGAGTGAACACTGAAGCTTTCTTT.

This chain connects TRBV11-2 to TRBJ1-6, with unresolved D. Between the trimmed V and J ends, which lost 5 bases and 7 bases, there was a span of 15 bases. The CDR3 has 15 residues. Germline-derived CDR1 and CDR2 are SGHAT and FQNNGV. The CDR3, as DNA: TGTGCCAGCAGCCTCGGACGTGTCGAGAATTCACCCCTCCACTTT. Protein product: CASSLGRVENSPLHF. The full variable domain, with the rest looked up from reference TRBV11-2 and TRBJ1-6, is EAGVAQSPRYKIIEKRQSVAFWCNPISGHATLYWYQQILGQGPKLLIQFQNNGVVDDSQLPKDRFSAERLKGVDSTLKIQPAKLEDSAVYLCASSLGRVENSPLHFGNGTRLTVT.

This rearrangement joins TRBV28 to TRBJ2-1, with unresolved D. There are 18 residues in the CDR3. The germline V gene has CDR1 MDHEN and CDR2 SYDVKM. With 2 bases removed from V and 5 bases from J, the gap between germline ends came to 22 bases. CDR3 sequence reads: CASSLPGNNVLLNNEQFF. As DNA, the CDR3 is TGTGCCAGCAGTTTACCTGGGAATAACGTCCTCTTGAACAATGAGCAGTTCTTC.

This clonotype was recorded many times. The CDR3 nucleotides read TGTGCCACCAGCAGTTCTACGGGGGAACCAAGCTCCTACAATGAGCAGTTCTTC. Its translation is CATSSSTGEPSSYNEQFF. V and J are TRBV15 and TRBJ2-1; the D gene is possibly TRBD2 (6 bases). This CDR3 has 18 residues. The germline V gene encodes CDR1 LNHNV and CDR2 YYDKDF (reference sequence). The V end was cut by 3 bases, the J end by 0 bases, with 18 bases between.

This clonotype was seen at least ten times. J is TRBJ1-5 and V is TRBV27; TRBD1 aligns across 7 bases. The ends lost 10 bases at V and 0 bases at J; junction bases unmatched: 9. The CDR3 extends over 15 amino acids. Germline values: CDR1 MNHEY, CDR2 SMNVEV (reference sequence). The CDR3 DNA sequence: TGTGCCACCCGACAGGGCTTCAATAGCAATCAGCCCCAGCATTTT. Encoded protein: CATRQGFNSNQPQHF.

In this sample, this clonotype turned up many times. The rearrangement joins TRBV11-2 to TRBJ2-3; no firm D call. This CDR3 region has 14 residues. Germline-derived CDR1 and CDR2 are SGHAT and FQNNGV. Trimming removed 6 bases at V and 3 bases at J, with 13 bases between. In DNA form, the CDR3 reads TGTGCCAGCAGTAACCGAGATAGGACAGATACGCAGTATTTT. Translated, it gives CASSNRDRTDTQYF.

This clonotype appeared a few times. The chain carries TRBV9 and TRBJ2-1; 9 bases map to TRBD2. Per the germline V gene, CDR1 is SGDLS and CDR2 is YYNGEE. This CDR3 is 17 amino acids long. With 4 bases clipped from V and 0 bases from J, the junction kept 8 bases outside the gene matches. The CDR3 sequence: CASSPLAGPSSYNEQFF. CDR3 nucleotide sequence: TGTGCCAGCAGCCCCCTAGCGGGGCCCAGCTCCTACAATGAGCAGTTCTTC.

CDR3 loop: CASSYGAYATNEKLFF. The DNA for the CDR3 is TGTGCCAGCAGCTACGGGGCCTACGCAACTAATGAAAAACTGTTTTTT. The J gene is TRBJ1-4, the V gene TRBV6-5; TRBD1 might be the D (5 bases). In germline, CDR1 is MNHEY, CDR2 SVGAGI. V was shortened by 6 bases and J by 0 bases, with 14 bases between the two germline ends. This CDR3 region has 16 residues.

The V and J genes are TRBV7-9 and TRBJ2-7, with D possibly TRBD1 on 6 matching bases. Per germline, CDR1 SEHNR and CDR2 FQNEAQ (reference sequence). There are 12 residues in the CDR3. V lost 5 bases, J lost 6 bases, and 11 bases lay in between. The CDR3 sequence: CASSDQGSEQYF. CDR3 sequence (DNA): TGTGCCAGCAGCGATCAGGGGAGCGAGCAGTACTTC.

In its sample, this clonotype was seen many times. The chain couples TRBV10-1 to TRBJ1-1, with D perhaps matching TRBD1 (6 bases). V was cut by 0 bases and J by 9 bases, with 8 bases left in between. The length of the CDR3 is 12 residues. CDR1 WNHNN and CDR2 SYGVQD come from the germline V gene (reference sequence). The CDR3 DNA is TGCGCCAGCAGTGAGTCTACAGGGAAAGCTTTCTTT. Amino acids: CASSESTGKAFF.

This clonotype came up many times. The chain combines TRBV12-3 or TRBV12-4 with TRBJ1-5; D is unclear. This CDR3 has 13 residues. V was trimmed by 6 bases and J by 3 bases, leaving 9 bases between them. The CDR3 sequence: CASSLDSNQPQHF. The CDR3 coding sequence is TGTGCCAGCAGCCTTGATTCCAATCAGCCCCAGCATTTT.

This clonotype was found many times. This chain connects TRBV9 to TRBJ1-6; D remains unclear. The V gene's germline CDR1 is SGDLS and CDR2 YYNGEE. The V end lost 3 bases, the J end lost 8 bases, and 15 bases lay between the germline ends. The CDR3 contains 15 residues. CDR3 DNA: TGTGCCAGCAGCGCCAGCTTGACGCAGGATTCACCCCTCCACTTT. Its translation: CASSASLTQDSPLHF.

This clonotype occurred many times. This chain uses TRBV11-2 with TRBJ2-1, with 7 bases aligning to TRBD1. After removal of 3 bases from V and 7 bases from J, the junction contained 9 bases not matched to a gene. CDR3 length: 15 residues. Germline V gene lookup returns CDR1 SGHAT and CDR2 FQNNGV. This chain's CDR3 is CASSFLGGIGNEQFF. CDR3 DNA sequence: TGTGCCAGCAGCTTTCTAGGGGGCATAGGAAATGAGCAGTTCTTC.

This clonotype was picked up many times. The V call is TRBV5-8, the J call TRBJ2-1, with D unresolved. Trimming cost V 7 bases and J 4 bases, with 18 bases left between them. CDR1 and CDR2 from the germline V gene are SGHTS and YDEGEE. The CDR3 length is 15 residues. In DNA form, the CDR3 reads TGTGCCAGCCGAAAGGATTCCCCCTTGTACAATGAGCAGTTCTTC. Amino acid sequence: CASRKDSPLYNEQFF.

The sample holds many counts of this clonotype. The rearrangement uses TRBV4-1 and TRBJ2-1; 11 bases line up with TRBD2. Losses at the gene ends were 0 bases for V and 0 bases for J; bases not matched to a gene: 1. The germline gives CDR1 MGHRA, CDR2 YSYEKL. CDR3 size: 17 residues. CDR3 sequence reads: CASSQEGLAGSYNEQFF. For the CDR3, the DNA is TGCGCCAGCAGCCAAGAAGGACTAGCGGGCTCCTACAATGAGCAGTTCTTC.

This clonotype was seen repeatedly, ten times or more. CDR3 DNA: TGTGCCAGCAGCAAGATGATGGAAGATACGCAGTATTTT. Translating it yields CASSKMMEDTQYF. The chain recombines TRBV7-2 with TRBJ2-3; D unclear. The V and J ends lost 5 bases and 5 bases respectively, with 11 bases between them. Germline CDR1 and CDR2: SGHTA and FQGNSA. The CDR3 consists of 13 residues.

This clonotype was detected a few times. This chain links TRBV4-1 with TRBJ2-2; D gene unclear. Germline values: CDR1 MGHRA, CDR2 YSYEKL. The CDR3 is made up of 14 amino acids. Trimming shortened V by 1 base and J by 8 bases, and 11 bases separated the two germline ends. The CDR3 coding sequence is TGCGCCAGCAGCCAAGCCACCCAAGCGGGGGAGCTGTTTTTT. As protein: CASSQATQAGELFF.

This clonotype was seen many times. The genes are TRBV6-1 and TRBJ2-3; D is possibly TRBD1 or TRBD2 (5 bases each). The CDR3 extends over 14 amino acids. V was shortened by 1 base and J by 4 bases, with 9 bases between the two germline ends. Per the germline V gene, CDR1 is MNHNS and CDR2 is SASEGT. The CDR3 loop reads CASSEGGGADTQYF. The CDR3, as DNA: TGTGCCAGCAGTGAAGGTGGGGGAGCAGATACGCAGTATTTT.

Many counts were recorded for this clonotype. The chain links TRBV3-1 to TRBJ1-2, with D possibly matching TRBD1 (6 bases). The CDR3 length is 14 residues. Germline values: CDR1 LGHDT, CDR2 YNNKEL (reference sequence). The germline V and J ends were trimmed by 2 bases and 6 bases, with 13 bases remaining between them. The CDR3: CASSQLLQGNGYTF. CDR3 in DNA: TGTGCCAGCAGCCAACTATTACAGGGTAATGGCTACACCTTC.

This clonotype was observed at least ten times. The J gene is TRBJ2-3, the V gene TRBV7-2; TRBD1 aligns across 9 bases. The CDR3 is made up of 15 amino acids. The trim removed 4 bases at V and 4 bases at J, leaving 6 bases unmatched. Germline lookup yields CDR1 SGHTA and CDR2 FQGNSA. The CDR3 region has the DNA TGTGCCAGCAGCTCCGGGACAGGGCATGCAGATACGCAGTATTTT. This translates into CASSSGTGHADTQYF. Full variable domain (missing parts from reference TRBV7-2 and TRBJ2-3): GAGVSQSPSNKVTEKGKDVELRCDPISGHTALYWYRQSLGQGLEFLIYFQGNSAPDKSGLPSDRFSAERTGGSVSTLTIQRTQQEDSAVYLCASSSGTGHADTQYFGPGTRLTVL.

This clonotype was counted between two and nine times. The chain couples TRBV3-1 to TRBJ2-7, with 9 nucleotides matching TRBD2. The V gene's germline CDR1 is LGHDT and CDR2 YNNKEL (reference sequence). The CDR3 is 15 amino acids. J gave up 6 bases and V 4 bases, and 10 bases lay outside the gene matches. CDR3 region: CASSPSQAGGLEQYF. The CDR3 nucleotides are TGTGCCAGCAGCCCCTCCCAAGCGGGGGGTCTCGAGCAGTACTTC.

This clonotype was seen ten or more times. J is TRBJ2-2 and V is TRBV29-1; TRBD1 matches at 7 bases. In germline, CDR1 is SQVTM, CDR2 ANQGSEA. The CDR3 has 18 residues. The V gene end was trimmed by 5 bases and the J gene end by 0 bases; junction bases not matched to a gene: 15. The CDR3 protein is CSVRGIPTGTANTGELFF. The CDR3 coding sequence is TGCAGCGTTCGGGGTATCCCAACCGGGACAGCGAACACCGGGGAGCTGTTTTTT.

This clonotype was counted ten times or more. The rearrangement uses TRBV28 and TRBJ2-1; D is perhaps TRBD2 (7 bases). Germline V CDR1 and CDR2: MDHEN, SYDVKM. The V end lost 7 bases, the J end lost 9 bases, and 13 bases lay between the germline ends. The CDR3 runs 12 residues. The CDR3 nucleotides read TGTGCCAGCACCCCGCGGGGGCCTGAGCAGTTCTTC. It translates to CASTPRGPEQFF.

Many counts were recorded for this clonotype. The J gene is TRBJ2-3, the V gene TRBV2; TRBD1 might be the D (5 bases). The CDR3 totals 18 residues. The germline CDR1 and CDR2 sequences are SNHLY and FYNNEI. Trimming pared 1 base from V and 2 bases from J, leaving 19 bases between. The CDR3 spells CASSEGKGLDTSTDTQYF. Written as DNA, the CDR3 is TGTGCCAGCAGTGAAGGGAAAGGTTTGGACACCTCCACAGATACGCAGTATTTT.

This clonotype was picked up many times. The CDR3 spells CASSFLTDQETQYF. In DNA, the CDR3 is TGTGCCAGCAGTTTTTTGACGGACCAAGAGACCCAGTACTTC. The V and J genes are TRBV28 and TRBJ2-5; the D is unclear. This CDR3 spans 14 amino acids. Germline values: CDR1 MDHEN, CDR2 SYDVKM. V was clipped by 3 bases and J by 0 bases, with 8 bases between them.

The rearrangement joins TRBV4-1 to TRBJ1-2, with D hard to call. CDR1 MGHRA and CDR2 YSYEKL come from the germline V gene. This CDR3 comprises 14 residues. Trimming removed 0 bases at V and 0 bases at J, with 5 bases between. The CDR3 is CASSQDRTNYGYTF. In nucleotides, the CDR3 is TGCGCCAGCAGCCAAGACAGGACTAACTATGGCTACACCTTC.